Following are 19 T cell receptor beta chains from one sample sequenced in a study of blood T cells in healthy people across ages. Primers used in a second PCR of roughly 6 to 12 cycles were a sample-barcoded 5' primer and a J-beta primer mix. Using its own MiXCR run on the 5' RACE reads, TCRdb lists one record per CDR3 protein. The sample lists around 870,000 distinct CDR3 sequences; more than 25% were seen once. Sequencing was done on a sample of blood. The receptors originated from a woman of 80 years or more in good health.

V gene TRBV7-9 combines with J gene TRBJ1-1; the match to TRBD1 covers 9 bases. There are 15 residues in the CDR3. Germline V CDR1 and CDR2: SEHNR, FQNEAQ (reference sequence). Trimming removed 4 bases from V and 1 base from J; junction bases left unmatched: 4. CDR3 in amino acids: CASSSHRGPNTEAFF. CDR3 nucleotide sequence: TGTGCCAGCAGCTCCCACAGGGGGCCGAACACTGAAGCTTTCTTT.

This clonotype was found many times. This could be a read error, since a much larger clone is one nucleotide away. DNA of the CDR3: TGTGCCAGCAGTTCTCAGGGGGCTGGGGCCAACGTCCGGACTTTC. Translation gives CASSSQGAGANVRTF. This sequence joins TRBV12-3 or TRBV12-4 and TRBJ2-6, with 8 bases fitting TRBD1. The CDR3 totals 15 residues.

The genes are TRBV3-1 and TRBJ2-7; no reliable D call. The CDR3 length is 15 residues. The germline gives CDR1 LGHDT, CDR2 YNNKEL (reference sequence). V lost 4 bases, J lost 0 bases, and 13 bases lay in between. The CDR3 loop is CASSRGRSSSYEQYF. The CDR3 DNA reads as TGTGCCAGCAGCCGCGGACGGAGTAGCTCCTACGAGCAGTACTTC.

DNA of the CDR3: TGTGCCAGCAGTTTAGTTGGGGGCCTCGGGGATACGCAGTATTTT. Translated: CASSLVGGLGDTQYF. The V gene is TRBV12-3 or TRBV12-4, the J gene TRBJ2-3; weak D call: TRBD1 (6 bases). V lost 1 base to trimming and J lost 6 bases, with 14 bases between them. The CDR3 length is 15 residues.

This clonotype appeared many times. The gene calls are TRBV29-1 and TRBJ2-1; 7 positions agree with TRBD1. With 5 bases clipped from V and 7 bases from J, the junction kept 5 bases outside the gene matches. The CDR3 sequence is 12 residues long. In germline, CDR1 is SQVTM, CDR2 ANQGSEA. For the CDR3, the DNA is TGCAGCGTTATGACAGGGCGAAATGAGCAGTTCTTC. Encoded protein: CSVMTGRNEQFF.

There are many counts of this clonotype. V and J are TRBV7-6 and TRBJ2-5; 9 bases agree with TRBD1. J gave up 0 bases and V 7 bases, and 6 bases lay outside the gene matches. The germline gives CDR1 SGHVS, CDR2 FNYEAQ. The CDR3 loop spans 15 amino acids. The DNA for the CDR3 is TGTGCCAGCAACACAGGGGGCCCCAACCAAGAGACCCAGTACTTC. This translates into CASNTGGPNQETQYF.

This sequence joins TRBV18 and TRBJ2-7; 8 nucleotides line up with TRBD1. V lost 3 bases and J lost 6; bases outside the gene matches: 10. This CDR3 region has 15 residues. Looked up from germline, CDR1 is KGHSH and CDR2 is LQKENI. The CDR3 loop is CASSPIGQGVGEQYF. In nucleotides, the CDR3 is TGTGCCAGCTCACCGATAGGACAGGGCGTGGGCGAGCAGTACTTC. The variable domain in full, completed from reference TRBV18 and TRBJ2-7, reads NAGVMQNPRHLVRRRGQEARLRCSPMKGHSHVYWYRQLPEEGLKFMVYLQKENIIDESGMPKERFSAEFPKEGPSILRIQQVVRGDSAAYFCASSPIGQGVGEQYFGPGTRLTVT.

In its sample, this clonotype was seen many times. V gene TRBV21-1 combines with J gene TRBJ2-5. TRBV21-1 is classified as a pseudogene. CDR3 length: 11 residues. The CDR3 reads CASSRSETQYF. In DNA, the CDR3 is TGTGCCAGCAGCAGGTCCGAGACCCAGTACTTC.

V and J are TRBV6-1 and TRBJ2-7; D possibly uses TRBD1 or TRBD2 (5 bases each). This CDR3 comprises 15 residues. Trimming left V 3 bases short and J 3 bases short, with 15 bases between. CDR1 MNHNS and CDR2 SASEGT come from the germline V gene. The chain's CDR3 is CASSEGTRSLYEQYF. The CDR3 nucleotides are TGTGCCAGCAGTGAGGGGACCCGTTCCCTCTACGAGCAGTACTTC.

The rearrangement joins TRBV7-8 to TRBJ2-3, with 14 bases that match TRBD2. This CDR3 has 20 residues. V dropped 3 bases and J dropped 0; count of bases not matched to a gene: 11. CDR1 is SGHVS, CDR2 FQNEAQ, per germline. The CDR3 loop reads CASSLTGTSGGLTSTDTQYF. CDR3 sequence (DNA): TGTGCCAGCAGCTTGACGGGGACTAGCGGGGGACTTACTAGCACAGATACGCAGTATTTT.

There are many counts of this clonotype. The chain recombines TRBV2 with TRBJ2-1; 10 nucleotides match TRBD2. CDR3 size: 12 residues. Trimming took 8 bases from V and 12 from J; bases not matched to a gene: 7. Germline V lookup: CDR1 SNHLY, CDR2 FYNNEI. CDR3 loop: CASGLAAGGQFF. DNA for the CDR3: TGTGCCAGCGGACTAGCGGCCGGTGGGCAGTTCTTC.

CDR3 sequence reads: CASSLETGTGGFTEAFF. CDR3 bases: TGTGCCAGCAGCTTAGAAACCGGGACAGGGGGCTTCACTGAAGCTTTCTTT. The chain links TRBV7-9 to TRBJ1-1; 12 nucleotides agree with TRBD1. After removal of 1 base from V and 4 bases from J, the junction contained 7 bases not matched to a gene. This CDR3 comprises 17 residues. In germline, CDR1 is SEHNR, CDR2 FQNEAQ (reference sequence).

Concerning this clonotype itself: A much larger clone lies one base from this, so it may be a read error. The chain uses TRBV5-5 and TRBJ2-5; the match to TRBD1 covers 7 bases. Germline V gives CDR1 SGHKS, CDR2 YYEKEE (reference sequence). This CDR3 is built from 15 residues. The CDR3 nucleotides are TGTGCCGGCAGCTTGGTAACAGGGGAGTGGGGAGAGCAGTACTTC. As protein: CAGSLVTGEWGEQYF.

CDR3 coding DNA: TGTGCCAGCGAGGGGCCTGGCTCAGATACGCAGTATTTT. Its translation is CASEGPGSDTQYF. V is TRBV6-6 and J is TRBJ2-3; perhaps D is TRBD1 or TRBD2 (5 bases each). Germline V lookup: CDR1 MNHNY, CDR2 SVGAGI (reference sequence). V was pared by 8 bases and J by 4 bases, with 13 bases between. This CDR3 is 13 amino acids long.

This clonotype was recorded a few times. The chain couples TRBV27 to TRBJ1-2; D is perhaps TRBD1 (6 bases). V dropped 0 bases and J dropped 4 bases, with 12 bases sitting between them. The CDR3 consists of 15 residues. Germline CDR1 MNHEY, CDR2 SMNVEV (reference sequence). CDR3 region: CASSLSIGGTYGYTF. CDR3 sequence (DNA): TGTGCCAGCAGTTTATCGATAGGGGGGACCTATGGCTACACCTTC.

The gene calls are TRBV27 and TRBJ1-6; 7 bases are a match to TRBD1. Per the germline V gene, CDR1 is MNHEY and CDR2 is SMNVEV (reference sequence). The CDR3 totals 17 residues. V was clipped by 4 bases and J by 8 bases; unmatched bases: 14. The CDR3 DNA sequence: TGTGCCAGCAGTTCTCAAATCCCTCGGGACAGATATTCACCCCTCCACTTT. It translates to CASSSQIPRDRYSPLHF.

This chain's CDR3 is CASSPGNREVNYGYTF. In DNA form, the CDR3 reads TGTGCCAGCTCACCGGGAAACAGGGAGGTGAACTATGGCTACACCTTC. This chain links TRBV18 with TRBJ1-2, with D tentatively TRBD1 (6 bases). This CDR3 region has 16 residues. V was trimmed by 3 bases and J by 2 bases, leaving 16 bases between them. From germline, CDR1 is KGHSH and CDR2 LQKENI.

This clonotype has just one count. The chain is built from TRBV28 and TRBJ1-5; D perhaps matches TRBD1 (6 bases). V lost 1 base and J lost 7, with 17 bases in between. Germline V gene sequence: CDR1 MDHEN, CDR2 SYDVKM. This CDR3 spans 16 amino acids. The CDR3 DNA reads TGTGCCAGCAGTTTATTTTTGCGCAGGGGAGGGCAGCCCCAGCATTTT. Translation gives CASSLFLRRGGQPQHF. The complete variable domain, with remaining parts taken from reference TRBV28 and TRBJ1-5, reads DVKVTQSSRYLVKRTGEKVFLECVQDMDHENMFWYRQDPGLGLRLIYFSYDVKMKEKGDIPEGYSVSREKKERFSLILESASTNQTSMYLCASSLFLRRGGQPQHFGDGTRLSIL.

J is TRBJ1-1 and V is TRBV6-5, with D unclear. The CDR3 extends over 14 amino acids. CDR1 and CDR2 from the germline V gene are MNHEY and SVGAGI. V was cut by 0 bases and J by 0 bases, with 5 bases left in between. The CDR3 bases are TGTGCCAGCAGTTACTCGAGATTGAACACTGAAGCTTTCTTT. Translating gives CASSYSRLNTEAFF.